A single TCR beta chain is shown here with its context. As yet, its antigen is unknown. The data originate from a study of T cell responses to AZD1222 COVID-19 vaccine. About the research overall: Second-dose intervals near 4 or 12 weeks were combined. Study-level findings and limits: Increases in Spike-specific TCR breadth and depth were seen after two AZD1222 doses.

The CDR3 has 13 residues. V lost 7 bases and J lost 5, with 13 bases in between. Germline V gene sequence: CDR1 WSHSY, CDR2 SAAADI. Only in-frame clones appear in the TCRdb table, and some are missing; sequencing was by immunoSEQ multiplex PCR. Here the sample spans 100,000 to 150,000 clones, about 87% being singletons. This sequence originates from an adult in good health. Sequenced here: peripheral blood, sampled on day 0 of AZD1222 vaccination. V and J are TRBV10-2 and TRBJ2-3; possible D gene TRBD2, 6 bases. The DNA of the CDR3 is TGCGCCAGCAACCCGGGAGTCGGAGATACGCAGTATTTT. This gives the protein CASNPGVGDTQYF.